This is a list of T cell receptor beta chains from one sample in a study of T cell responses to AZD1222 COVID-19 vaccine. Clones were sequenced by immunoSEQ multiplex PCR, and TCRdb holds only the in-frame ones, with some missing. The sample has some 100,000 clones, 88% seen once; the top ten hold about 13%. This specimen was peripheral blood, taken on day 0 of MenACWY control vaccination. The receptors stem from an adult in good health. The CDR3 runs from the conserved cysteine through the conserved F or W. The order of the fields is J gene, V gene, CDR3 protein.

TRBJ2-7 TRBV27 CASSSVAVGSDEQYF
TRBJ1-1 TRBV29-1 CSVGDTGRTEAFF
TRBJ2-7 TRBV7-2 CASSPGGLAASYEQYF
TRBJ2-1 TRBV9 CASSVSGDYNEQFF
TRBJ2-7 TRBV6-5 CASCWQGAVEQYF
TRBJ1-6 TRBV30 CAVDRAAGGNSPLHF
TRBJ2-7 TRBV6-5 CASSPLAGVAYEQYF
TRBJ1-3 TRBV29-1 CSVLDRAEGNTIYF
TRBJ1-2 TRBV24-1 CATSSNGFYGYTF
TRBJ2-3 TRBV5-8 CASSLYGIGTDTQYF
TRBJ2-4 TRBV28 CASRYSGLDIQYF
TRBJ2-7 TRBV7-3 CASSPGGGFDEQYF
TRBJ1-1 TRBV15 CATSRVRTGSTEAFF
TRBJ2-1 TRBV6-2/TRBV6-3 CASSDLAGGPGNEQFF
TRBJ1-6 TRBV11-2 CASTPWTGTNSPLHF
TRBJ1-5 TRBV19 CASSGGENQPQHF
TRBJ2-5 TRBV19 CASGRMGAGGGETQYF
TRBJ2-7 TRBV6-2/TRBV6-3 CASSYMRKSGEQYF
TRBJ1-1 TRBV28 CASSPGGKRTEAFF
TRBJ2-2 TRBV9 CASSVRPIRLAENTGELFF
TRBJ1-4 TRBV28 CASRRDRGYEKLFF
TRBJ1-4 TRBV5-1 CASSSNGANEKLFF
TRBJ2-1 TRBV5-1 CASSSGLAEGDEQFF
TRBJ2-5 TRBV6-5 CASSYDGSGTQYF
TRBJ1-5 TRBV11-2 CASSLQVQPQHF
TRBJ2-2 TRBV30 CAWRRTGTTGELFF
TRBJ2-7 TRBV28 CASRNDRGPYEQYF
TRBJ2-5 TRBV9 CASSVAGGAGETQYF
TRBJ1-1 TRBV6-6 CASSYGLGTEAFF
TRBJ2-7 TRBV12-3/TRBV12-4 CASRATGAYEQYF
TRBJ1-1 TRBV2 CASSDWQGVWMNTEAFF
TRBJ1-6 TRBV9 CASSVALESVGNSPLHF
TRBJ2-1 TRBV19 CATTLGGAVNEQFF
TRBJ1-2 TRBV28 CASSSDRGFGYTF
TRBJ2-7 TRBV9 CASSVGAGSSYEQYF
TRBJ1-2 TRBV28 CASSQSGQNYGYTF
TRBJ1-6 TRBV3-1/TRBV3-2 CASSSQALDSPLHF
TRBJ2-1 TRBV28 CASSDSGRSGRRGIGEQFF
TRBJ1-5 TRBV2 CASSEYPGTRQPQHF
TRBJ2-2 TRBV6-5 CASSTHGGELFF
TRBJ1-5 TRBV27 CASSLYPSGAGNQPQHF
TRBJ2-5 TRBV28 CASSSPTSGMLTQYF
TRBJ1-1 TRBV7-9 CASSLVTGATPSTEAFF
TRBJ1-1 TRBV28 CASSPGQANTEAFF
TRBJ1-2 TRBV19 CASSIRRSGGYTF
TRBJ1-1 TRBV27 CASSFAGTGGRNTEAFF
TRBJ2-1 TRBV18 CASSSGTSSYNEQFF
TRBJ2-3 TRBV4-2 CASSQVTGVTDTQYF
TRBJ1-5 TRBV24-1 CATSRSGNQPQHF
TRBJ1-6 TRBV4-3 CASSHTGTSPLHF
TRBJ1-2 TRBV6-6 CASRSGTYANYGYTF
TRBJ1-1 TRBV5-8 CASIPRGRGAFF
TRBJ2-2 TRBV9 CASSGTSSGGYAGELFF
TRBJ2-7 TRBV4-2 CASSTGDYEQYF
TRBJ2-7 TRBV5-4 CASSLDIGGASYEQYF